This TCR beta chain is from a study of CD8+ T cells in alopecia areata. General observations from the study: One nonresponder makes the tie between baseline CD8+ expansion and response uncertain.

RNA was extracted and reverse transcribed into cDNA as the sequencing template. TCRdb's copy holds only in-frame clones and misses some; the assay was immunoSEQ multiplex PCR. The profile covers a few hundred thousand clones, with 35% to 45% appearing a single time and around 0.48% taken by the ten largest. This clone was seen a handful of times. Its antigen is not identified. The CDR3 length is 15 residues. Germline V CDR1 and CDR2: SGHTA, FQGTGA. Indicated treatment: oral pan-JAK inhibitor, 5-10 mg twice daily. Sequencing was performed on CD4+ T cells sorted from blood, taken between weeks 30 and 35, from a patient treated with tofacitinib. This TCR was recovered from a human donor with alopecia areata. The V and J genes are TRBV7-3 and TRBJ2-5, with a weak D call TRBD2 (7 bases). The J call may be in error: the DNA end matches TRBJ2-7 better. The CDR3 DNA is TGTGCCAGCAGCCCCCAGCCGCGGGGGCTCTACGAGCAGTACTTC. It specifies CASSPQPRGLYEQYF.